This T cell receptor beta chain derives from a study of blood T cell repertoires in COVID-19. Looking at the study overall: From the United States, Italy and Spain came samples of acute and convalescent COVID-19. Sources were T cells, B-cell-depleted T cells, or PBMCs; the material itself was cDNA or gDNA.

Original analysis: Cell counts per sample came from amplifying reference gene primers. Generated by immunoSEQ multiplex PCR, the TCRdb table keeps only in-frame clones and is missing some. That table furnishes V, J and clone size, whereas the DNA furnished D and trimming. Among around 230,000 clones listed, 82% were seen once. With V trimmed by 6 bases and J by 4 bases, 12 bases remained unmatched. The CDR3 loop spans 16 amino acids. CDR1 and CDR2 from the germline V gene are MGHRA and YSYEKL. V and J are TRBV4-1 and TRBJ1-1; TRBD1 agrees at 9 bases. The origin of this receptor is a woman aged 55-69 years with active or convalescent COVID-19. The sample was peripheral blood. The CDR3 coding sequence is TGCGCCAGCAGGGGACAGGGAGTGGGTGGCGGCACTGAAGCTTTCTTT. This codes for CASRGQGVGGGTEAFF.